This is a list of T cell receptor beta chains from one sample in a study of Ad26.COV2.S vaccination and SARS-CoV-2 variants. The repertoire was sequenced with immunoSEQ multiplex PCR; TCRdb's copy has only in-frame clones and lacks some. This table has 380,000 or so clones, around 82% appearing once. The sample was peripheral blood, taken in a trial of Ad26.COV2.S vaccine versus placebo. The receptor source for this set is a person aged 18-60 years who received the Ad26.COV2.S COVID-19 vaccine or a placebo. Each CDR3 is given with its conserved first and last residue. A D gene is named only where the DNA matches it firmly. Expanded clones are given a class, and other clones once, few, many or no size at all.

TRBJ2-5 | TRBV4-1 | NA | TRBD1 | TGCGCCAGCAGCCAAGGCTATCAGGGGGCTAAAGAGACCCAGTACTTC | CASSQGYQGAKETQYF
TRBJ1-2 | TRBV7-2 | NA | TRBD1 | TGTGCCAGCAGCACAAAGACAGGGTATAGCAGCTACACCTTC | CASSTKTGYSSYTF
TRBJ2-1 | TRBV18 | once | NA | TGTGCCAGCTCACCAGCGCGGGGGCCTTGGTACAATGAGCAGTTCTTC | CASSPARGPWYNEQFF
TRBJ1-6 | TRBV5-1 | NA | TRBD1 | TGCGCCAGCAGCTTGACGGCAGGGGGAAATAATTCACCCCTCCACTTT | CASSLTAGGNNSPLHF
TRBJ1-5 | TRBV21-1 | NA | NA | TGTGCCAGCAGCCGGGACAGGGTGGACGAGTATGCTCAGCCCCAGCATTTT | CASSRDRVDEYAQPQHF
TRBJ2-3 | TRBV6-1 | NA | NA | TGTGCCAGCAGTGGGTGGTCAGGGGCAAACACAGATACGCAGTATTTT | CASSGWSGANTDTQYF
TRBJ1-3 | TRBV18 | NA | NA | TGTGCCAGCTCCCGACGCGCCCGGGACACCATATATTTT | CASSRRARDTIYF
TRBJ1-2 | TRBV15 | NA | NA | TGTGCCACCAGCAGAGGTAGAGGGGTGGGCTACACCTTC | CATSRGRGVGYTF
TRBJ2-7 | TRBV4-2 | NA | NA | TGTGCCAGCAGCCAAGAAGCTGCCGCCCAGTACTTC | CASSQEAAAQYF
TRBJ2-1 | TRBV4-1 | NA | TRBD2 | TGCGCCAGCAGCTTTCGACTAGCGGGAGGGATGAATGAGCAGTTCTTC | CASSFRLAGGMNEQFF
TRBJ1-4 | TRBV25-1 | NA | NA | TGTGCCAGCACCCTTGCAGGGTCTAATGAAAAACTGTTTTTT | CASTLAGSNEKLFF
TRBJ2-1 | TRBV6-5 | once | NA | TGTGCCAGCAGTTACTCGATCTTAGCGAGTTACAATGAGCAGTTCTTC | CASSYSILASYNEQFF
TRBJ2-5 | TRBV9 | NA | TRBD2 | TGTGCCAGCAGCCAAACTAGCGGGAGTCGTCAAGAGACCCAGTACTTC | CASSQTSGSRQETQYF
TRBJ2-2 | TRBV7-9 | NA | TRBD2 | TGTGCCAGCAGCTTAGGGGGGACTAGCCGTCACACCGGGGAGCTGTTTTTT | CASSLGGTSRHTGELFF
TRBJ2-3 | TRBV4-2 | NA | TRBD2 | TGTGCCAGCAGCCAAGATCTTCTTAGCGGGGGACTCAGAGATACGCAGTATTTT | CASSQDLLSGGLRDTQYF
TRBJ1-2 | TRBV5-4 | NA | TRBD1 | TGTGCCAGCAGCTTGTCACGAACAGGGGATGGCTACACCTTC | CASSLSRTGDGYTF
TRBJ2-5 | TRBV5-4 | NA | NA | TGTGCCAGCAGCTTGTATTTGGGAATCTCTCGGGAGACCCAGTACTTC | CASSLYLGISRETQYF
TRBJ1-1 | TRBV3-1/TRBV3-2 | NA | NA | TGTGCCAGCAGCCAAGTCGGCAGCGGAGCTTTCTTT | CASSQVGSGAFF
TRBJ1-4 | TRBV4-1 | few | NA | TGCGCCAGCAGCAGGGTAGAAGAAAAACTGTTTTTT | CASSRVEEKLFF
TRBJ1-5 | TRBV4-3 | NA | NA | TGCGCCAGCAGCCCCTTGGAAGGTATTCAGCCCCAGCATTTT | CASSPLEGIQPQHF
TRBJ2-7 | TRBV4-1 | NA | TRBD1 | TGCGCCAGCAGCCAGCCGGGACAGAGGTACGAGCAGTACTTC | CASSQPGQRYEQYF
TRBJ2-3 | TRBV7-6 | few | TRBD2 | TGTGCCAGCAGCTTAGTTACTGCGGGAGCTAGCACAGATACGCAGTATTTT | CASSLVTAGASTDTQYF
TRBJ2-3 | TRBV29-1 | once | NA | TGCAGCGTCCAGAGGGGACGTACAGATACGCAGTATTTT | CSVQRGRTDTQYF
TRBJ1-1 | TRBV9 | NA | NA | TGTGCCAGCAGCGCCTCAGGGTCTGGGAACACTGAAGCTTTCTTT | CASSASGSGNTEAFF
TRBJ2-1 | TRBV7-3 | once | TRBD1 | TGTGCCAGCAGCCCAGGGGTTGGGACAGGGTACAATGAGCAGTTCTTC | CASSPGVGTGYNEQFF
TRBJ2-3 | TRBV11-2 | NA | NA | TGTGCCAGCAGCTCTGGACTGCCGGGAGATACGCAGTATTTT | CASSSGLPGDTQYF
TRBJ2-4 | TRBV5-6 | NA | NA | TGTGCCAGCAGCCACCTTTTTGACCCCAAAAACATTCAGTACTTC | CASSHLFDPKNIQYF
TRBJ1-1 | TRBV7-9 | NA | NA | TGTGCCAGCAGCTTAGCGCATACAACTGAAGCTTTCTTT | CASSLAHTTEAFF
TRBJ1-1 | TRBV18 | NA | TRBD1 | TGTGCCAGCTCCGCGGGGGGGACAGGGAACACTGAAGCTTTCTTT | CASSAGGTGNTEAFF
TRBJ1-3 | TRBV7-2 | NA | NA | TGTGCCAGCAGCTTTGGGCCTCCCAGGGACACCATATATTTT | CASSFGPPRDTIYF
TRBJ1-2 | TRBV5-6 | NA | NA | TGTGCCAGCAGCTTAGAGGTGGGGAACTATGGCTACACCTTC | CASSLEVGNYGYTF
TRBJ2-5 | TRBV4-3 | NA | NA | TGCGCCAGCAGCCTTCAACATAGCCAGCACGAGACCCAGTACTTC | CASSLQHSQHETQYF
TRBJ2-3 | TRBV2 | NA | NA | TGTGCCGGACTACTAGAAACTAGCACAGATACGCAGTATTTT | CAGLLETSTDTQYF
TRBJ1-6 | TRBV10-3 | NA | NA | TGTGCCATCAGTGACGTAGGGGGAAATTCACCCCTCCACTTT | CAISDVGGNSPLHF
TRBJ2-5 | TRBV23-1 | once | NA | TGCGCCAGCAGTCATTGGCTCGTAAGGGCGTATCTCCAAGAGACCCAGTACTTC | CASSHWLVRAYLQETQYF
TRBJ1-5 | TRBV27 | NA | NA | TGTGCCTCCTCAAGTCGGGGTTGGGGCAATCAGCCCCAGCATTTT | CASSSRGWGNQPQHF
TRBJ2-2 | TRBV5-1 | NA | NA | TGCGCCAGCAGCCCTTGGACAGCTACAGGGGAGCTGTTTTTT | CASSPWTATGELFF
TRBJ2-5 | TRBV7-2 | NA | NA | TGTGCCAGCAGCCCACGGTTAGCCAGCGAGACCCAGTACTTC | CASSPRLASETQYF
TRBJ1-2 | TRBV7-9 | NA | NA | TGTGCCAGCAGCTTAGATGGGGCAGCCAACTATGGCTACACCTTC | CASSLDGAANYGYTF
TRBJ1-2 | TRBV6-5 | NA | NA | TGTGCCAGCGGAGACAGTCTCTATGGCTACACCTTC | CASGDSLYGYTF
TRBJ2-1 | TRBV7-3 | NA | NA | TGTGCCAGCAGCTTAACAGTGCGCTCCTCCTACAATGAGCAGTTCTTC | CASSLTVRSSYNEQFF
TRBJ2-7 | TRBV3-1/TRBV3-2 | NA | TRBD2 | TGTGCCAGCAGCCAAGCTCGGGGGGGGAGCGAACAGTACTTC | CASSQARGGSEQYF
TRBJ1-1 | TRBV7-9 | few | NA | TGTGCCAGCAGTCCCACCAAGGCGGGGAACACTGAAGCTTTCTTT | CASSPTKAGNTEAFF
TRBJ2-3 | TRBV24-1 | NA | NA | TGTGCCACCAGTGTTGGTTCAGGAAGCACAGATACGCAGTATTTT | CATSVGSGSTDTQYF
TRBJ2-3 | TRBV5-1 | NA | TRBD2 | TGCGCCAGCAGCTTCACCAGCGGGAGAGAAGATACGCAGTATTTT | CASSFTSGREDTQYF
TRBJ2-5 | TRBV4-1 | NA | TRBD2 | TGCGCCAGCAGCCCTTCGACTAGCTCCGGGGAGACCCAGTACTTC | CASSPSTSSGETQYF